The 30 T cell receptor beta chains in this list originate from one sample, sequenced in a study of CD8 T cells in Susac syndrome. After extraction with the RNeasy kit, about 0.5 to 1 ug of the RNA was reverse transcribed using random hexamers. Via MiXCR, TCRdb re-called the immunoSEQ multiplex PCR reads, giving one row per CDR3 protein. The sample yields 90,000 to 110,000 distinct CDR3 sequences, about 95% seen once. The sample comprised CD4+ T cells from PBMCs. The receptors come from a human donor in good health.

J is TRBJ1-2 and V is TRBV7-2; no definite D call. The CDR3 loop spans 15 amino acids. Germline values: CDR1 SGHTA, CDR2 FQGNSA. Trimming stripped 1 base from V and 3 bases from J, with 12 bases between. The CDR3 reads CASSLELGRDYGYTF. The DNA of the CDR3 is TGTGCCAGCAGCTTAGAATTGGGCCGAGACTATGGCTACACCTTC.

This clonotype has just one count. This chain uses TRBV7-9 with TRBJ2-5; D is possibly TRBD1 (7 bases). This CDR3 has 15 amino acids. The germline gives CDR1 SEHNR, CDR2 FQNEAQ (reference sequence). Trimming took off 1 base at V and 7 bases at J, with 16 bases between the two ends. CDR3 in amino acids: CASSLGGGGALTQYF. In nucleotides, the CDR3 is TGTGCCAGCAGCTTAGGCGGAGGGGGCGCCTTGACCCAGTACTTC.

V is TRBV28 and J is TRBJ2-2; D perhaps matches TRBD2 (6 bases). Trimming shortened V by 6 bases and J by 0 bases, and 8 bases separated the two germline ends. The CDR3 spans 14 residues. In germline, CDR1 is MDHEN, CDR2 SYDVKM. The CDR3, as DNA: TGTGCCAGCAGCACGGGGGCGAACACCGGGGAGCTGTTTTTT. Its translation: CASSTGANTGELFF.

In nucleotides, the CDR3 is TGTGCCAGCAGCTCCACGGGGAGGGGTACCTACAATGAGCAGTTCTTC. Its translation: CASSSTGRGTYNEQFF. The rearrangement links TRBV7-3 to TRBJ2-1; TRBD2 agrees at 7 bases. Trimming at V came to 4 bases and at J to 2 bases, leaving 8 bases not matched to a gene. The CDR3 contains 16 residues. Per the germline V gene, CDR1 is SGHTA and CDR2 is FQGTGA.

The V call is TRBV4-3, the J call TRBJ2-1; TRBD2 agrees at 9 bases. This CDR3 has 17 amino acids. V dropped 1 base and J dropped 2; count of bases not matched to a gene: 6. Germline CDR1 LGHNA, CDR2 YSLEER. The CDR3 sequence: CASSQAVAGGTYNEQFF. CDR3 coding DNA: TGCGCCAGCAGCCAAGCGGTGGCGGGAGGGACCTACAATGAGCAGTTCTTC.

This chain joins TRBV29-1 and TRBJ1-1; perhaps TRBD1 as D (5 bases). Germline lookup yields CDR1 SQVTM and CDR2 ANQGSEA. The CDR3 contains 15 residues. The V end lost 0 bases, the J end lost 2 bases, and 13 bases lay between the germline ends. The DNA of the CDR3 is TGCAGCGTTGAAGAGGGCAGGAGGGGAAACACTGAAGCTTTCTTT. Translating gives CSVEEGRRGNTEAFF.

The chain is built from TRBV29-1 and TRBJ1-1, with D possibly TRBD1 on 5 matching bases. Germline loops: CDR1 SQVTM, CDR2 ANQGSEA. The CDR3 covers 12 residues. V was clipped by 8 bases and J by 0 bases, with 10 bases between them. Written as DNA, the CDR3 is TGCAGCTCAGGGTTCATGAACACTGAAGCTTTCTTT. This encodes CSSGFMNTEAFF. The full variable domain, in which reference TRBV29-1 and TRBJ1-1 provide the parts outside the CDR3, is SAVISQKPSRDICQRGTSLTIQCQVDSQVTMMFWYRQQPGQSLTLIATANQGSEATYESGFVIDKFPISRPNLTFSTLTVSNMSPEDSSIYLCSSGFMNTEAFFGQGTRLTVV.

The chain uses TRBV19 and TRBJ2-7, with 7 bases lining up with TRBD1. CDR3 length: 14 amino acids. Germline values: CDR1 LNHDA, CDR2 SQIVND (reference sequence). The V and J ends lost 7 bases and 2 bases, in that order; junction bases with no gene match: 8. CDR3 nucleotide sequence: TGTGCCAGTAAGTCATCAACAGGGGCCTACGAGCAGTACTTC. Its protein is CASKSSTGAYEQYF.

V and J are TRBV4-3 and TRBJ2-1; the D gene is possibly TRBD2 (6 bases). The CDR3 totals 15 residues. The V gene's germline CDR1 is LGHNA and CDR2 YSLEER. V lost 1 base to trimming and J lost 6 bases, with 13 bases between them. The CDR3 region has the DNA TGCGCCAGCAGCCAAGGGCTAGCGTCTTCCAATGAGCAGTTCTTC. Translating gives CASSQGLASSNEQFF.

The chain carries TRBV3-1 and TRBJ2-5; a possible D gene is TRBD1 (5 bases). Germline-derived CDR1 and CDR2 are LGHDT and YNNKEL (reference sequence). The CDR3 runs 16 residues. V was clipped by 3 bases and J by 0 bases, with 14 bases between them. The CDR3 sequence: CASSQQSTVNQETQYF. CDR3 nucleotide sequence: TGTGCCAGCAGCCAGCAGTCGACAGTAAACCAAGAGACCCAGTACTTC.

The rearrangement links TRBV6-1 to TRBJ2-5; the D call may be TRBD1 or TRBD2 (5 bases each). Germline CDR1 and CDR2: MNHNS and SASEGT. The CDR3 covers 14 residues. V lost 7 bases and J lost 1, with 13 bases in between. CDR3 region: CASKVGTVQETQYF. The CDR3 DNA follows: TGTGCCAGCAAAGTCGGGACGGTCCAAGAGACCCAGTACTTC.

The chain couples TRBV20-1 to TRBJ2-1; no definite D call. V lost 4 bases and J lost 4, with 17 bases in between. The CDR3 sequence is 15 residues long. CDR1 is DFQATT and CDR2 is SNEGSKA in the germline V gene (reference sequence). The CDR3 nucleotides are TGCAGTGCTATGCCGCTAGAGATAAGGTACAATGAGCAGTTCTTC. Protein sequence: CSAMPLEIRYNEQFF.

J is TRBJ1-1 and V is TRBV29-1; possibly TRBD1 for D (6 bases). CDR3 size: 12 residues. The ends were cut back, 4 bases at V and 6 bases at J, with 12 bases in the middle. The V gene's germline CDR1 is SQVTM and CDR2 ANQGSEA. For the CDR3, the DNA is TGCAGCGTTGGGACAGATGGGGCTGAAGCTTTCTTT. Residues: CSVGTDGAEAFF.

This chain uses TRBV20-1 with TRBJ2-5; TRBD1 agrees at 8 bases. The CDR3 loop spans 15 amino acids. CDR1 is DFQATT and CDR2 is SNEGSKA in the germline V gene (reference sequence). The V and J ends lost 0 bases and 2 bases, in that order; junction bases with no gene match: 5. CDR3 residues: CSARDHRGKQETQYF. CDR3 bases: TGCAGTGCTAGAGACCACAGGGGGAAGCAAGAGACCCAGTACTTC.

The V call is TRBV19, the J call TRBJ2-1; TRBD2 might be the D (5 bases). Germline-derived CDR1 and CDR2 are LNHDA and SQIVND (reference sequence). The CDR3 spans 13 residues. V was pared by 1 base and J by 8 bases, with 9 bases between. Here the CDR3 DNA reads TGTGCCAGTAGTATAGGGGCTAGCTATGAGCAGTTCTTC. Amino acids: CASSIGASYEQFF.

V and J are TRBV3-1 and TRBJ2-1; either TRBD1 or TRBD2 may supply D (6 bases each). The length of the CDR3 is 14 residues. The germline V and J ends were trimmed by 6 bases and 0 bases, with 9 bases remaining between them. Germline-derived CDR1 and CDR2 are LGHDT and YNNKEL (reference sequence). CDR3 sequence (DNA): TGTGCCAGCAGTTGGGGGGCCTCCTACAATGAGCAGTTCTTC. Its translation is CASSWGASYNEQFF.

The chain carries TRBV3-1 and TRBJ1-2, with D perhaps matching TRBD1 (5 bases). Trimming removed 4 bases from V and 3 bases from J, with 12 bases in between. CDR3 length: 14 amino acids. Germline CDR1 reads LGHDT; CDR2 reads YNNKEL (reference sequence). The CDR3 nucleotides read TGTGCCAGCAGCCTCGGGACGGTGGACTATGGCTACACCTTC. Translated, it gives CASSLGTVDYGYTF. Full variable domain (remainder filled in from reference TRBV3-1 and TRBJ1-2): DTAVSQTPKYLVTQMGNDKSIKCEQNLGHDTMYWYKQDSKKFLKIMFSYNNKELIINETVPNRFSPKSPDKAHLNLHINSLELGDSAVYFCASSLGTVDYGYTFGSGTRLTVV.

This chain links TRBV3-1 with TRBJ2-7; D possibly corresponds to TRBD2 (7 bases). V gave up 0 bases and J gave up 12 bases, with 18 bases separating them. The length of the CDR3 is 14 residues. Germline loops: CDR1 LGHDT, CDR2 YNNKEL (reference sequence). CDR3 DNA sequence: TGTGCCAGCAGCCAAGAGGCCCCACGGGGGGCACGGTACTTC. It translates to CASSQEAPRGARYF.

The rearrangement uses TRBV29-1 and TRBJ2-1; either TRBD1 or TRBD2 may fit D (6 bases each). CDR3 length equals 13 residues. The V end lost 7 bases, the J end lost 8 bases, and 18 bases lay between the germline ends. The V gene's germline CDR1 is SQVTM and CDR2 ANQGSEA. In nucleotides, the CDR3 is TGCAGCGCGGAGGGACCACAGGGCCATGAGCAGTTCTTC. Its translation: CSAEGPQGHEQFF.

In nucleotides, the CDR3 is TGTGCCAGCAGCCCCGCGGGGATCTCCAAAAACATTCAGTACTTC. The encoded protein is CASSPAGISKNIQYF. V is TRBV4-2 and J is TRBJ2-4; D possibly corresponds to TRBD2 (6 bases). V lost 4 bases, J lost 2 bases, and 12 bases lay in between. The CDR3 has 15 amino acids. Germline V gene sequence: CDR1 LGHNA, CDR2 YNFKEQ.

This clonotype was counted once. J is TRBJ2-1 and V is TRBV27; 8 nucleotides align to TRBD2. This CDR3 contains 16 residues. Germline CDR1 and CDR2: MNHEY and SMNVEV (reference sequence). Trimming cost V 3 bases and J 6 bases; bases outside gene matches: 10. CDR3 loop: CASSFGGRTSSNEQFF. CDR3 coding DNA: TGTGCCAGCAGTTTTGGGGGCCGGACTAGCTCCAATGAGCAGTTCTTC.

This rearrangement joins TRBV9 to TRBJ2-1; D remains unclear. The CDR3 sequence is 16 residues long. Trimming removed 0 bases from V and 0 bases from J, with 10 bases in between. CDR1 and CDR2 from the germline V gene are SGDLS and YYNGEE. CDR3 coding DNA: TGTGCCAGCAGCGTAGCTTCGGATAGCTCCTACAATGAGCAGTTCTTC. Protein product: CASSVASDSSYNEQFF.

The V gene is TRBV6-6, the J gene TRBJ1-5; 9 bases match TRBD1. CDR1 is MNHNY, CDR2 SVGAGI, per germline (reference sequence). This CDR3 spans 13 amino acids. V lost 10 bases to trimming and J lost 3 bases; unmatched junction nucleotides: 4. Written as DNA, the CDR3 is TGTGCCAACGGACAGGGGCTCAATCAGCCCCAGCATTTT. Amino acids: CANGQGLNQPQHF.

Only a few counts were recorded for this clonotype. The chain links TRBV18 to TRBJ2-1, with TRBD1 matching 8 bases. Germline assignment: CDR1 KGHSH and CDR2 LQKENI. J was trimmed by 4 bases and V by 6 bases; bases with no gene match: 8. This CDR3 comprises 15 residues. In DNA form, the CDR3 reads TGTGCCAGCTCCGTCGAGACAGGGGCGTACAATGAGCAGTTCTTC. Translating gives CASSVETGAYNEQFF.

The J gene is TRBJ1-2, the V gene TRBV19; tentative D call: TRBD1 (5 bases). This CDR3 has 11 residues. Trimming removed 9 bases from V and 5 bases from J, with 10 bases in between. Germline CDR1 is LNHDA and CDR2 is SQIVND (reference sequence). The CDR3 region is CASTWGYGYTF. CDR3 coding DNA: TGTGCCAGCACGTGGGGGTATGGCTACACCTTC. The variable domain in full, completed from reference TRBV19 and TRBJ1-2, reads DGGITQSPKYLFRKEGQNVTLSCEQNLNHDAMYWYRQDPGQGLRLIYYSQIVNDFQKGDIAEGYSVSREKKESFPLTVTSAQKNPTAFYLCASTWGYGYTFGSGTRLTVV.

V usage is TRBV24-1 and J usage is TRBJ1-5; D is unclear. Trimming left V 5 bases short and J 4 bases short, with 8 bases between. The CDR3 extends over 13 amino acids. Germline values: CDR1 KGHDR, CDR2 SFDVKD. In DNA form, the CDR3 reads TGTGCCACCAGTGTCGGGCAGAATCAGCCCCAGCATTTT. This gives the protein CATSVGQNQPQHF.

The V gene is TRBV12-3 or TRBV12-4, the J gene TRBJ2-5; 12 bases fit TRBD2. The CDR3 has 16 residues. The V and J ends lost 7 bases and 4 bases, in that order; junction bases with no gene match: 10. Written as DNA, the CDR3 is TGTGCCAGCACCGATAGACTAGCGGGAGTGATAGAGACCCAGTACTTC. The encoded protein is CASTDRLAGVIETQYF.

The V and J genes are TRBV28 and TRBJ2-5; D may be TRBD2 (6 bases). Trimming shortened V by 4 bases and J by 5 bases, and 20 bases separated the two germline ends. The CDR3 consists of 16 residues. Germline V lookup: CDR1 MDHEN, CDR2 SYDVKM. DNA for the CDR3: TGTGCCAGCAGTTCCCCCTCGGAGGGTATGGGGGAGACCCAGTACTTC. This gives the protein CASSSPSEGMGETQYF. Together with reference TRBV28 and TRBJ2-5, the CDR3 gives the full variable domain: DVKVTQSSRYLVKRTGEKVFLECVQDMDHENMFWYRQDPGLGLRLIYFSYDVKMKEKGDIPEGYSVSREKKERFSLILESASTNQTSMYLCASSSPSEGMGETQYFGPGTRLLVL.

The chain combines TRBV5-4 with TRBJ2-2; 9 bases line up with TRBD1. The CDR3 consists of 15 residues. Germline V gene sequence: CDR1 SGHNT, CDR2 YYREEE (reference sequence). The V and J ends lost 0 bases and 7 bases, in that order; junction bases with no gene match: 4. The CDR3 DNA reads TGTGCCAGCAGCTTGGGGGACAGGGTAGTCGGGGAGCTGTTTTTT. This encodes CASSLGDRVVGELFF.

The chain is built from TRBV7-2 and TRBJ1-1, with D maybe TRBD1 (6 bases). Looked up from germline, CDR1 is SGHTA and CDR2 is FQGNSA. This CDR3 region has 14 residues. V was trimmed by 5 bases and J by 5 bases, leaving 15 bases between them. CDR3 DNA: TGTGCCAGCAGCCCCCCCGGGGGGCTGACTGAAGCTTTCTTT. Translated, it gives CASSPPGGLTEAFF.